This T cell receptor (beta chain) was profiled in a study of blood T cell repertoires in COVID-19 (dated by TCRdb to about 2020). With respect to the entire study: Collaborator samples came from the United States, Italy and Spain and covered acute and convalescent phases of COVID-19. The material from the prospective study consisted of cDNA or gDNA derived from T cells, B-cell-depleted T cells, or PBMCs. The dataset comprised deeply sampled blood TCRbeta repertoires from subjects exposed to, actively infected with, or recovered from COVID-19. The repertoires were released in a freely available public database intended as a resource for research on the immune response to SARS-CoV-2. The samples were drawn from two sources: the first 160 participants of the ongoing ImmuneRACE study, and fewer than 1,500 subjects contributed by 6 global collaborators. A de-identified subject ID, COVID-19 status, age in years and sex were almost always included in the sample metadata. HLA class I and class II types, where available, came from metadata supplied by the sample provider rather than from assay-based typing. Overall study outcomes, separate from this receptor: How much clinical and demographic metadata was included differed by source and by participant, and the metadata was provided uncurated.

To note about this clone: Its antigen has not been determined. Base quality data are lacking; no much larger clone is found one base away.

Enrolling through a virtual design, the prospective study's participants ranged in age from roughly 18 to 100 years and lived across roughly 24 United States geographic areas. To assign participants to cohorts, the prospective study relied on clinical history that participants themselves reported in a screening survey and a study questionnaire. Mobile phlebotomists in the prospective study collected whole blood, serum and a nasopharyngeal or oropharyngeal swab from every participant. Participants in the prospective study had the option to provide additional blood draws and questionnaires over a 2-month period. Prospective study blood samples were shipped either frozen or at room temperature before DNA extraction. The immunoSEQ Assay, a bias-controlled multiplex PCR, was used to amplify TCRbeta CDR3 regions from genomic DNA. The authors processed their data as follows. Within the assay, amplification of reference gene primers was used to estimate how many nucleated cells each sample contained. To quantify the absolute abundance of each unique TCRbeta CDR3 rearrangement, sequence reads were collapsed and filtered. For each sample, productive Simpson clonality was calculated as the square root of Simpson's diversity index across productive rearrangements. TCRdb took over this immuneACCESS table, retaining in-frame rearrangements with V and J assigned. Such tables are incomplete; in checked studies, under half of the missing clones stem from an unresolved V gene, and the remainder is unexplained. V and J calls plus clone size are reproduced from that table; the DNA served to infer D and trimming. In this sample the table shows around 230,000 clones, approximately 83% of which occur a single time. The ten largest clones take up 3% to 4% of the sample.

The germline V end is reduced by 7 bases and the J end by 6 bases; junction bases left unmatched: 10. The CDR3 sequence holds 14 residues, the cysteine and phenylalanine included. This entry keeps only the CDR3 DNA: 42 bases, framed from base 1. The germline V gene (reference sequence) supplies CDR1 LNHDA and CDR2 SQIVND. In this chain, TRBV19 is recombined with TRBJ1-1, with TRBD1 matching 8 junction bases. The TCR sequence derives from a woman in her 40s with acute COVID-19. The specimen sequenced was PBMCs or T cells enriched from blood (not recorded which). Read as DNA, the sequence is TGTGCCAGTACCTTCATGGCAGGGGGCTCTGAAGCTTTCTTT. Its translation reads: CASTFMAGGSEAFF. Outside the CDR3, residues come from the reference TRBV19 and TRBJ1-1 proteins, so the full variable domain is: DGGITQSPKYLFRKEGQNVTLSCEQNLNHDAMYWYRQDPGQGLRLIYYSQIVNDFQKGDIAEGYSVSREKKESFPLTVTSAQKNPTAFYLCASTFMAGGSEAFFGQGTRLTVV.